These 12 T cell receptor beta chains originate from one sample sequenced in a study of blood T cell repertoires in COVID-19. The table came from immunoSEQ multiplex PCR; TCRdb's copy has only in-frame clones and leaves some out. The sample carries tens of thousands of clones, 80% to 90% recorded once. Sequencing was done on a sample of peripheral blood. These receptors came from a human donor in a cohort sampled during active COVID-19.

The rearrangement links TRBV11-2 to TRBJ1-6; D uncertain. This CDR3 region has 15 residues. Germline CDR1 reads SGHAT; CDR2 reads FQNNGV. Trimming shortened V by 3 bases and J by 9 bases, and 15 bases separated the two germline ends. The CDR3 region has the DNA TGTGCCAGCAGCTTCGGCGGGTTAAAGAGTTCACCCCTCCACTTT. Protein product: CASSFGGLKSSPLHF.

This clone has a single count. The genes are TRBV5-6 and TRBJ2-7, with 8 bases identical to TRBD1. The germline V gene has CDR1 SGHDT and CDR2 YYEEEE. V lost 0 bases to trimming and J lost 4 bases; unmatched junction nucleotides: 6. The CDR3 has 15 amino acids. The CDR3 nucleotides are TGTGCCAGCAGCTTGGGGGGGACAGGACAATACGAGCAGTACTTC. This translates into CASSLGGTGQYEQYF.

About this clone itself: Sequence at one end of the junction differs from germline and may be a read error. CDR3 nucleotide sequence: TGTGCCCGCAGTGTTTCACGCGGGGGGGGGAGGTACGAGCAGTACTTC. It is translated as CARSVSRGGGRYEQYF. The rearrangement uses TRBV6-1 and TRBJ2-7, with TRBD2 matching over 9 bases. The CDR3 runs to 16 residues. Looked up from germline, CDR1 is MNHNS and CDR2 is SASEGT.

J is TRBJ1-6 and V is TRBV27; TRBD1 agrees at 7 bases. After removal of 4 bases from V and 6 bases from J, the junction contained 18 bases not matched to a gene. The CDR3 totals 19 residues. The germline gives CDR1 MNHEY, CDR2 SMNVEV (reference sequence). The CDR3 sequence is CASSSHRGEAQRSNSPLHF. The CDR3 bases are TGTGCCAGCAGTTCACACAGGGGAGAAGCTCAACGAAGTAATTCACCCCTCCACTTT.

CDR3 sequence: CASQQGSYGYTF. CDR3 sequence (DNA): TGTGCCAGCCAACAGGGGTCCTATGGCTACACCTTC. The chain links TRBV28 to TRBJ1-2, with TRBD1 matching over 7 bases. Germline CDR1 reads MDHEN; CDR2 reads SYDVKM. This CDR3 is built from 12 residues. The junction had 4 bases not matched to a gene; V was cut back by 8 bases and J by 4 bases.

The chain combines TRBV2 with TRBJ2-2, with 10 bases identical to TRBD1. The J segment lost 3 bases and the V segment lost 6 bases, leaving 4 bases of the junction unmatched. The CDR3 is made up of 15 amino acids. From germline, CDR1 is SNHLY and CDR2 FYNNEI. The CDR3 loop is CASSDRGPDTGELFF. Here the CDR3 DNA reads TGTGCCAGCAGCGACAGGGGGCCAGACACCGGGGAGCTGTTTTTT.

The genes are TRBV28 and TRBJ2-3, with D hard to call. Trimming shortened V by 6 bases and J by 2 bases, and 15 bases separated the two germline ends. Looked up from germline, CDR1 is MDHEN and CDR2 is SYDVKM. The CDR3 consists of 15 residues. CDR3 amino acids: CASRSDSKLTDTQYF. CDR3 DNA: TGTGCCAGCAGGAGCGACTCAAAACTCACAGATACGCAGTATTTT.

CDR3 sequence reads: CASSQDRGASTDTQYF. The CDR3, as DNA: TGCGCCAGCAGCCAAGATCGCGGGGCCAGCACAGATACGCAGTATTTT. The chain links TRBV4-1 to TRBJ2-3; tentative D call: TRBD2 (6 bases). V dropped 0 bases and J dropped 0 bases, with 10 bases sitting between them. CDR1 and CDR2 (germline): MGHRA, YSYEKL. The CDR3 is 16 amino acids.

This chain connects TRBV3-1 (or the pseudogene TRBV3-2) to TRBJ2-2; 10 bases agree with TRBD2. Germline V lookup: CDR1 LGHDT, CDR2 YNNKEL (reference sequence). V lost 2 bases, J lost 7 bases, and 4 bases stayed unmatched. There are 15 residues in the CDR3. CDR3 residues: CASSQLAGVVGELFF. CDR3 nucleotide sequence: TGTGCCAGCAGCCAACTAGCGGGGGTCGTCGGGGAGCTGTTTTTT.

J is TRBJ1-2 and V is TRBV7-8; D gene uncertain. Trimming shortened V by 3 bases and J by 3 bases, and 11 bases separated the two germline ends. CDR3 size: 14 residues. Germline-derived CDR1 and CDR2 are SGHVS and FQNEAQ. In DNA form, the CDR3 reads TGTGCCAGCAGCTTCGCAGTCAGTGACTATGGCTACACCTTC. It translates to CASSFAVSDYGYTF.

The CDR3 DNA sequence: TGTGCCAGCAGCTTAGCTGAGGGAGATCAGCCCCAGCATTTT. Translated: CASSLAEGDQPQHF. The V call is TRBV7-9, the J call TRBJ1-5; no clear D gene. V was clipped by 0 bases and J by 5 bases, with 8 bases between them. The CDR3 sequence is 14 residues long. Germline CDR1 SEHNR, CDR2 FQNEAQ (reference sequence). Drawing the rest from reference TRBV7-9 and TRBJ1-5, the complete variable domain is DTGVSQNPRHKITKRGQNVTFRCDPISEHNRLYWYRQTLGQGPEFLTYFQNEAQLEKSRLLSDRFSAERPKGSFSTLEIQRTEQGDSAMYLCASSLAEGDQPQHFGDGTRLSIL.

The J gene is TRBJ2-1, the V gene TRBV2; 12 bases are a match to TRBD2. CDR3 length: 17 residues. Per germline, CDR1 SNHLY and CDR2 FYNNEI. J lost 7 bases, V lost 6 bases, and 13 bases had no gene match. CDR3 nucleotides: TGTGCCAGCAGGGGTGGGACTAGCGGGTTTACGGGGAATGAGCAGTTCTTC. This encodes CASRGGTSGFTGNEQFF.